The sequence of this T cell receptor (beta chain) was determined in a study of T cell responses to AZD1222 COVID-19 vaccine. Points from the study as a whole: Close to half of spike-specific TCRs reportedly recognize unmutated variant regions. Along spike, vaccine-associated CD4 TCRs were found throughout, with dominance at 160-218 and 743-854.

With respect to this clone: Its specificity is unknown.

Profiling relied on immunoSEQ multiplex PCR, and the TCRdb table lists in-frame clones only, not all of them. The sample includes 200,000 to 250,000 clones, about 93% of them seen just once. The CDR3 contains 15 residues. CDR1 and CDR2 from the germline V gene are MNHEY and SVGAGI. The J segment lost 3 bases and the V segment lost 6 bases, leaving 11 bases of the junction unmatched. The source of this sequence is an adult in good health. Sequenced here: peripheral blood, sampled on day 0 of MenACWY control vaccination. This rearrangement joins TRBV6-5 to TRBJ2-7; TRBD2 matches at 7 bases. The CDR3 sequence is CASSSGTLGVYEQYF. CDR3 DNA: TGTGCCAGCAGCAGCGGGACTCTAGGCGTCTACGAGCAGTACTTC.